One sample yielded the 21 T cell receptor beta chains listed below, sequenced in a study of T cell responses to AZD1222 COVID-19 vaccine. Sequenced by immunoSEQ multiplex PCR; TCRdb stores in-frame clones only, minus some. The sample shows tens of thousands of clones, 82% of them seen only once. This sample comprised peripheral blood, obtained on day 0 of AZD1222 vaccination. All receptors come from an adult in good health.

Only one count was recorded for this clone. V gene TRBV30 combines with J gene TRBJ1-4; D unclear. The germline V gene has CDR1 GTSNPN and CDR2 SVGIG (reference sequence). This CDR3 is built from 15 residues. The germline V and J ends were trimmed by 1 base and 3 bases, with 12 bases remaining between them. The CDR3 here is CAWSGGKLSNEKLFF. The DNA for the CDR3 is TGTGCCTGGAGTGGCGGAAAACTGTCTAATGAAAAACTGTTTTTT.

The chain carries TRBV15 and TRBJ2-3; D call uncertain. Trimming took off 0 bases at V and 1 base at J, with 8 bases between the two ends. This CDR3 spans 15 amino acids. Germline V gene sequence: CDR1 LNHNV, CDR2 YYDKDF (reference sequence). CDR3 bases: TGTGCCACCAGCAGAGATCCCGGCGGCACAGATACGCAGTATTTT. This encodes CATSRDPGGTDTQYF. Drawing the rest from reference TRBV15 and TRBJ2-3, the complete variable domain is DAMVIQNPRYQVTQFGKPVTLSCSQTLNHNVMYWYQQKSSQAPKLLFHYYDKDFNNEADTPDNFQSRRPNTSFCFLDIRSPGLGDTAMYLCATSRDPGGTDTQYFGPGTRLTVL.

There are a few counts of this clone. This chain links TRBV7-2 with TRBJ1-4, with 7 bases matching TRBD1. This CDR3 spans 14 amino acids. V was pared by 4 bases and J by 4 bases, with 3 bases of the junction left unmatched. Per the germline V gene, CDR1 is SGHTA and CDR2 is FQGNSA. The CDR3 reads CASSSDRNNEKLFF. The DNA of the CDR3 is TGTGCCAGCAGCTCGGACAGGAATAATGAAAAACTGTTTTTT.

V gene TRBV6-1 combines with J gene TRBJ2-1; 8 nucleotides line up with TRBD2. Losses at the gene ends were 1 base for V and 10 bases for J; bases not matched to a gene: 6. Per germline, CDR1 MNHNS and CDR2 SASEGT. The CDR3 has 14 residues. The CDR3 bases are TGTGCCAGCAGTGAAGTAAGGACTAGCCGCGAGCAGTTCTTC. Protein sequence: CASSEVRTSREQFF.

J is TRBJ1-6 and V is TRBV6-6; D unresolved. Per germline, CDR1 MNHNY and CDR2 SVGAGI (reference sequence). V dropped 2 bases and J dropped 10 bases, with 9 bases sitting between them. This CDR3 has 13 amino acids. CDR3 sequence: CASSYTEISPLHF. The DNA for the CDR3 is TGTGCCAGCAGTTACACGGAGATATCACCCCTCCACTTT.

This sequence joins TRBV6-1 and TRBJ2-5; D not resolved. CDR1 and CDR2 (germline): MNHNS, SASEGT. This CDR3 has 14 amino acids. V lost 3 bases and J 5 bases, leaving 13 bases between the germline ends. The CDR3 nucleotides are TGTGCCAGCAGTGATTTCCCCGTTGGGGAGACCCAGTACTTC. This gives the protein CASSDFPVGETQYF.

V usage is TRBV2 and J usage is TRBJ1-4; possible D gene TRBD1, 5 bases. This CDR3 contains 13 residues. Deletions cut 8 bases from V and 4 bases from J, with 11 bases between. Germline V lookup: CDR1 SNHLY, CDR2 FYNNEI. The CDR3: CASAGRINEKLFF. DNA for the CDR3: TGTGCCAGCGCAGGGCGCATTAATGAAAAACTGTTTTTT. Supplemented by reference TRBV2 and TRBJ1-4, the full variable domain reads EPEVTQTPSHQVTQMGQEVILRCVPISNHLYFYWYRQILGQKVEFLVSFYNNEISEKSEIFDDQFSVERPDGSNFTLKIRSTKLEDSAMYFCASAGRINEKLFFGSGTQLSVL.

This clone was seen a single time. The rearrangement joins TRBV9 to TRBJ2-7; D call uncertain. The CDR3 totals 14 residues. Germline CDR1 SGDLS, CDR2 YYNGEE. Between the trimmed V and J ends, which lost 3 bases and 2 bases, there was a span of 12 bases. DNA for the CDR3: TGTGCCAGCAGCGCGGATGGGAACCCCTACGAGCAGTACTTC. This codes for CASSADGNPYEQYF.

The J gene is TRBJ2-1, the V gene TRBV24-1; weak D call: TRBD2 (5 bases). From germline, CDR1 is KGHDR and CDR2 SFDVKD. This CDR3 region has 13 residues. Trimming removed 5 bases from V and 5 bases from J, with 9 bases in between. The CDR3 loop reads CATSARGNNEQFF. Written as DNA, the CDR3 is TGTGCCACCAGTGCCCGGGGAAACAATGAGCAGTTCTTC.

The rearrangement joins TRBV7-9 to TRBJ2-1; D gene unclear. This CDR3 contains 13 residues. CDR1 is SEHNR, CDR2 FQNEAQ, per germline (reference sequence). V dropped 4 bases and J dropped 3 bases, with 7 bases sitting between them. CDR3 amino acids: CASSWGNYNEQFF. The CDR3 DNA sequence: TGTGCCAGCAGCTGGGGTAACTACAATGAGCAGTTCTTC. The whole variable domain, filled in from reference TRBV7-9 and TRBJ2-1, reads DTGVSQNPRHKITKRGQNVTFRCDPISEHNRLYWYRQTLGQGPEFLTYFQNEAQLEKSRLLSDRFSAERPKGSFSTLEIQRTEQGDSAMYLCASSWGNYNEQFFGPGTRLTVL.

This clone appeared once. J is TRBJ1-4 and V is TRBV7-9; D unresolved. The CDR3 loop spans 12 amino acids. V lost 2 bases to trimming and J lost 8 bases, with 6 bases between them. CDR1 SEHNR and CDR2 FQNEAQ come from the germline V gene (reference sequence). CDR3 residues: CASSLSGEKLFF. CDR3 coding DNA: TGTGCCAGCAGCTTAAGCGGGGAAAAACTGTTTTTT.

V is TRBV25-1 and J is TRBJ1-1; 8 nucleotides agree with TRBD1. CDR3 length equals 16 residues. Germline V CDR1 and CDR2: MGHDK, SYGVNS. V gave up 4 bases and J gave up 5 bases; unmatched junction bases: 12. The CDR3 DNA is TGTGCCAGCAGTGCCCACCCCGACAGGGGAGGGACTGAAGCTTTCTTT. Protein: CASSAHPDRGGTEAFF.

The chain couples TRBV19 to TRBJ2-3, with 8 nucleotides matching TRBD2. CDR3 length: 14 amino acids. V was clipped by 3 bases and J by 3 bases; unmatched bases: 2. Looked up from germline, CDR1 is LNHDA and CDR2 is SQIVND (reference sequence). CDR3: CASSMVAGTDTQYF. DNA for the CDR3: TGTGCCAGTAGTATGGTAGCGGGGACAGATACGCAGTATTTT.

The chain links TRBV28 to TRBJ1-6, with TRBD1 identical over 10 bases. Losses at the gene ends were 6 bases for V and 5 bases for J; bases not matched to a gene: 10. Germline-derived CDR1 and CDR2 are MDHEN and SYDVKM. The CDR3 is 17 amino acids. The CDR3 sequence: CASRTRIGTGDNSPLHF. DNA of the CDR3: TGTGCCAGCAGAACTAGAATCGGGACAGGGGATAATTCACCCCTCCACTTT.

The DNA of the CDR3 is TGTGCCAGCAGCCAAGCGGGACTAGCGGGGAACACCGGGGAGCTGTTTTTT. It yields the protein CASSQAGLAGNTGELFF. The chain couples TRBV3-1 (or the pseudogene TRBV3-2) to TRBJ2-2; 12 bases are shared with TRBD2. Trimming at V came to 1 base and at J to 1 base, leaving 1 base not matched to a gene. Germline lookup yields CDR1 LGHDT and CDR2 YNNKEL (reference sequence). The CDR3 spans 17 residues.

The chain combines TRBV2 with TRBJ2-7; tentative D call: TRBD1 (6 bases). The CDR3 sequence is 15 residues long. Trimming removed 1 base from V and 0 bases from J, with 10 bases in between. Germline CDR1 reads SNHLY; CDR2 reads FYNNEI. CDR3 region: CASSEDNRASYEQYF. In nucleotides, the CDR3 is TGTGCCAGCAGTGAAGATAACAGGGCCTCCTACGAGCAGTACTTC. Filled out from reference TRBV2 and TRBJ2-7, the complete variable domain reads EPEVTQTPSHQVTQMGQEVILRCVPISNHLYFYWYRQILGQKVEFLVSFYNNEISEKSEIFDDQFSVERPDGSNFTLKIRSTKLEDSAMYFCASSEDNRASYEQYFGPGTRLTVT.

With regard to this clone: An end of the junction does not agree with germline; a read error may underlie this. V gene TRBV7-7 combines with J gene TRBJ2-1; D uncertain. The CDR3 contains 13 residues. CDR1 SSHAT and CDR2 FNYEAQ come from the germline V gene (reference sequence). The CDR3 protein is CASSLGTYNEQFF. The CDR3 nucleotides read TGTGCTAGCAGCTTGGGGACCTACAATGAGCAGTTCTTC. Combining the CDR3 with reference TRBV7-7 and TRBJ2-1 gives the whole variable domain GAGVSQSPRYKVTKRGQDVTLRCDPISSHATLYWYQQALGQGPEFLTYFNYEAQPDKSGLPSDRFSAERPEGSISTLTIQRTEQRDSAMYRCASSLGTYNEQFFGPGTRLTVL.

The table lists this clone with a count of one. This chain links TRBV4-1 with TRBJ2-3; TRBD2 matches 7 bases. This CDR3 region has 16 residues. V lost 0 bases to trimming and J lost 0 bases; unmatched junction nucleotides: 3. The germline gives CDR1 MGHRA, CDR2 YSYEKL. The CDR3 region has the DNA TGCGCCAGCAGCCAAGAGTTCGGGGGGAGCACAGATACGCAGTATTTT. Translation: CASSQEFGGSTDTQYF.

The chain recombines TRBV30 with TRBJ1-1; possible D gene TRBD1, 6 bases. This CDR3 contains 14 residues. V shed 1 base and J shed 6 bases, with 15 bases lying between them. Germline-derived CDR1 and CDR2 are GTSNPN and SVGIG (reference sequence). CDR3 in amino acids: CAWSGLQGIPEAFF. Here the CDR3 DNA reads TGTGCCTGGAGTGGGCTACAGGGTATTCCTGAAGCTTTCTTT.

This chain joins TRBV3-1 (or the pseudogene TRBV3-2) and TRBJ2-3, with 13 nucleotides matching TRBD2. CDR3 size: 16 residues. Germline V gene data show CDR1 as LGHDT and CDR2 as YNNKEL (reference sequence). V trimming: 4 bases; J trimming: 3 bases; junction bases outside the gene matches: 4. The CDR3 sequence is CASSRRTSGGTDTQYF. CDR3 DNA: TGTGCCAGCAGCCGACGGACTAGCGGGGGAACAGATACGCAGTATTTT.

The chain carries TRBV23-1 and TRBJ1-4; 8 nucleotides line up with TRBD1. TRBV23-1 is known as an ORF, though its function is uncertain. The junction had 7 bases not matched to a gene; V was cut back by 3 bases and J by 7 bases. This CDR3 has 15 amino acids. CDR3 DNA: TGCGCCAGCAGTCATTGGACAGGGCAAGTTGAAAAACTGTTTTTT. Encoded protein: CASSHWTGQVEKLFF.